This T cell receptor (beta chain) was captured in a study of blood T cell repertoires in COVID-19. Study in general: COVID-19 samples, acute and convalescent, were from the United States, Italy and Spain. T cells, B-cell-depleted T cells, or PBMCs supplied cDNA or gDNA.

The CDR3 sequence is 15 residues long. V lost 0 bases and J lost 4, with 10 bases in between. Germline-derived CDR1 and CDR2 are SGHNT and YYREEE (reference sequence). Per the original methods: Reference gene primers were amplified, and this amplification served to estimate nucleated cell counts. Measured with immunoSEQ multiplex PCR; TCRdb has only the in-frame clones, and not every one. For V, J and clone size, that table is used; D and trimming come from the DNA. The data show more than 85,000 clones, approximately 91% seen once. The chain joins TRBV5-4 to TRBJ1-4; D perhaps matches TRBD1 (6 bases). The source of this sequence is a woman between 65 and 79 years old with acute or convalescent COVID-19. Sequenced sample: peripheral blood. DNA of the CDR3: TGTGCCAGCAGCTTGGCAGGGGCTGGTAATGAAAAACTGTTTTTT. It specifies CASSLAGAGNEKLFF.